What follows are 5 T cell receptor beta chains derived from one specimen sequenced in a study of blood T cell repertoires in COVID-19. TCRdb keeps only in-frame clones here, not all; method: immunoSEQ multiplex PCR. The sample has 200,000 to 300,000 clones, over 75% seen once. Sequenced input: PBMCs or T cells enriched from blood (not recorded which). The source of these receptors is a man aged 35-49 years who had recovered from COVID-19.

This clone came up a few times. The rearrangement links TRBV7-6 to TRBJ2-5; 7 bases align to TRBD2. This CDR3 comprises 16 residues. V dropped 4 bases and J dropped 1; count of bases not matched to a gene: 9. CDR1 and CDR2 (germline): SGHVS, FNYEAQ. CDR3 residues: CASSSYMGGSQETQYF. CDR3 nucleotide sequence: TGTGCCAGCAGCTCCTACATGGGGGGGTCCCAAGAGACCCAGTACTTC.

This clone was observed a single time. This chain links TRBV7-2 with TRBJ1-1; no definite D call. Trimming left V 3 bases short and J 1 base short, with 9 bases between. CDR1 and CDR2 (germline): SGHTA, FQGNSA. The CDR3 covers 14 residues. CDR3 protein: CASSFGEANTEAFF. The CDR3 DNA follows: TGTGCCAGCAGCTTCGGGGAGGCGAACACTGAAGCTTTCTTT.

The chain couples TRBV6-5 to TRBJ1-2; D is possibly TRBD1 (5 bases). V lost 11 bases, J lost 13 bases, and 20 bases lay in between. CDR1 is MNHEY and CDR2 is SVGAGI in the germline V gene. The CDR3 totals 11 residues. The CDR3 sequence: CASIQGNSRTF. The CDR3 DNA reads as TGTGCCTCGATTCAGGGTAATTCGCGCACCTTC.

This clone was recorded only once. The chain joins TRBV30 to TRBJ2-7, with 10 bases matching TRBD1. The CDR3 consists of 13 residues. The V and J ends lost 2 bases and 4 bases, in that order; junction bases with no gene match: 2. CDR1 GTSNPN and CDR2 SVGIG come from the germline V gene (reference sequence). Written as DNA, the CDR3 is TGTGCCTGGAGTCGGACAGGGGGGTACGAGCAGTACTTC. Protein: CAWSRTGGYEQYF. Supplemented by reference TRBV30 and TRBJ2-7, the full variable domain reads SQTIHQWPATLVQPVGSPLSLECTVEGTSNPNLYWYRQAAGRGLQLLFYSVGIGQISSEVPQNLSASRPQDRQFILSSKKLLLSDSGFYLCAWSRTGGYEQYFGPGTRLTVT.

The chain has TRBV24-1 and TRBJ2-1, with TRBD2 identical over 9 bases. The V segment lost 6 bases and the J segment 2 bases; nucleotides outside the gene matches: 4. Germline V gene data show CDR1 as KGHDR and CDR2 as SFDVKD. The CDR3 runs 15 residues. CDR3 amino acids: CATSPTSGAYNEQFF. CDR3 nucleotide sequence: TGTGCCACCAGTCCGACTAGCGGAGCCTACAATGAGCAGTTCTTC.